The 14 T cell receptor beta chains below were found in one sample sequenced in a study of T-cell memory formation after mild COVID-19 (dated by TCRdb to the early 2020s). Library method: 5' RACE. TCRdb shows the sequencer as Illumina NovaSeq 6000. TCRdb handled the public reads itself, with Q25 trimming in fastp and clone calling in MiXCR, and kept productive beta chains. Records with the same CDR3 protein are collapsed into one entry carrying the most frequent genes and DNA. In all, the sample holds approximately 440,000 distinct CDR3 sequences, and about 19% of those were seen once. About 8.1% of the sample belongs to the ten largest clones. The sequenced sample consisted of PBMCs or a T cell subset sorted from them (not recorded which). The receptors were gathered from an adult woman who had mild COVID-19 (a few samples of this study predate the infection). The sample titles of this study are shuffled in the database, so cell type and time point are left out; the donor was told from shared clones.

This clonotype was seen a few times. The chain employs TRBV29-1 and TRBJ1-1, with TRBD1 as a possible D gene (5 bases). The CDR3 has 15 amino acids. V shed 0 bases and J shed 7 bases, with 18 bases lying between them. Germline lookup yields CDR1 SQVTM and CDR2 ANQGSEA. The CDR3 nucleotides are TGCAGCGTTGAAGATGGGTTTGGCAGGGAGCTTGAAGCTTTCTTT. Amino acids: CSVEDGFGRELEAFF.

The chain combines TRBV20-1 with TRBJ1-1; tentative D call: TRBD1 (5 bases). Germline CDR1 is DFQATT and CDR2 is SNEGSKA (reference sequence). This CDR3 has 11 residues. Trimming cost V 2 bases and J 6 bases, with 7 bases left between them. The DNA of the CDR3 is TGCAGTGCTAGACGGGGGGCTGAAGCTTTCTTT. Its translation: CSARRGAEAFF.

V is TRBV29-1 and J is TRBJ2-4; D is uncertain. Germline V gene sequence: CDR1 SQVTM, CDR2 ANQGSEA. The CDR3 spans 14 residues. V lost 7 bases and J lost 0, with 13 bases in between. The CDR3 is CSAVRAGAKNIQYF. CDR3 DNA sequence: TGCAGCGCCGTACGGGCCGGAGCCAAAAACATTCAGTACTTC.

The chain recombines TRBV27 with TRBJ1-4; D is ambiguous. V lost 6 bases to trimming and J lost 7 bases, with 18 bases between them. CDR1 MNHEY and CDR2 SMNVEV come from the germline V gene (reference sequence). The CDR3 is 15 amino acids. This chain's CDR3 is CASSPIRELSEKLFF. The CDR3 DNA is TGTGCCAGCAGCCCGATCCGGGAGCTGAGTGAAAAACTGTTTTTT.

This rearrangement joins TRBV24-1 to TRBJ2-7; D possibly matches TRBD1 or TRBD2 (5 bases each). The CDR3 length is 13 residues. Trimming took 0 bases from V and 7 from J, leaving 9 bases between them. The V gene's germline CDR1 is KGHDR and CDR2 SFDVKD. DNA for the CDR3: TGTGCCACCAGTGATTTGCCGGGACGGGAGCAGTACTTC. It is translated as CATSDLPGREQYF.

This clonotype was seen a few times. The CDR3 spells CASSVGRLAGTTDTQYF. DNA for the CDR3: TGTGCCAGCAGCGTAGGGAGACTAGCGGGAACCACAGATACGCAGTATTTT. The chain joins TRBV9 to TRBJ2-3; 11 bases fit TRBD2. Unmatched junction bases numbered 5, after V lost 0 bases and J lost 2 bases. Germline V gene sequence: CDR1 SGDLS, CDR2 YYNGEE. The CDR3 consists of 17 residues. Full variable domain (missing parts from reference TRBV9 and TRBJ2-3): DSGVTQTPKHLITATGQRVTLRCSPRSGDLSVYWYQQSLDQGLQFLIQYYNGEERAKGNILERFSAQQFPDLHSELNLSSLELGDSALYFCASSVGRLAGTTDTQYFGPGTRLTVL.

This clonotype showed up just a few times. This rearrangement joins TRBV18 to TRBJ2-7; D not resolved. CDR1 and CDR2 (germline): KGHSH, LQKENI. The CDR3 spans 13 residues. Trimming removed 2 bases at V and 3 bases at J, with 8 bases between. The CDR3 here is CASSPGSGYEQYF. CDR3 sequence (DNA): TGTGCCAGCTCACCAGGATCAGGCTACGAGCAGTACTTC.

The genes are TRBV15 and TRBJ2-7, with unresolved D. The CDR3 loop spans 17 amino acids. Germline V gives CDR1 LNHNV, CDR2 YYDKDF (reference sequence). Trimming took 0 bases from V and 3 from J, leaving 18 bases between them. The DNA for the CDR3 is TGTGCCACCAGCAGAGATGACGACGGCGGCCTGGGCTACGAGCAGTACTTC. This encodes CATSRDDDGGLGYEQYF.

The chain carries TRBV4-1 and TRBJ2-3; 13 bases agree with TRBD2. Trimming at V came to 5 bases and at J to 10 bases, leaving 12 bases not matched to a gene. Germline CDR1 MGHRA, CDR2 YSYEKL. This CDR3 comprises 16 residues. CDR3 nucleotide sequence: TGCGCCAGCAGCACCTGGGGACTAGCGGGGAAGTATGCGCAGTATTTT. Amino acids: CASSTWGLAGKYAQYF.

Only a few counts were recorded for this clonotype. V usage is TRBV6-5 and J usage is TRBJ1-1; D is undetermined. V was trimmed by 7 bases and J by 1 base, leaving 16 bases between them. Germline lookup yields CDR1 MNHEY and CDR2 SVGAGI. The CDR3 contains 15 residues. The chain's CDR3 is CASKGSRYGNTEAFF. In DNA form, the CDR3 reads TGTGCCAGCAAGGGCAGTCGGTATGGGAACACTGAAGCTTTCTTT.

This sequence joins TRBV18 and TRBJ2-1; the D gene is possibly TRBD2 (5 bases). Per the germline V gene, CDR1 is KGHSH and CDR2 is LQKENI. V was cut by 0 bases and J by 9 bases, with 9 bases left in between. The CDR3 sequence is 13 residues long. The DNA for the CDR3 is TGTGCCAGCTCACCACCCAGTCGGGGTGAGCAGTTCTTC. This codes for CASSPPSRGEQFF.

This sequence joins TRBV30 and TRBJ2-6; no firm D call. This CDR3 comprises 17 residues. Germline V gene data show CDR1 as GTSNPN and CDR2 as SVGIG (reference sequence). V gave up 2 bases and J gave up 0 bases, with 14 bases separating them. Written as DNA, the CDR3 is TGTGCCTGGAGTCCTCCCCGCGCTTTCTCTGGGGCCAACGTCCTGACTTTC. Its translation is CAWSPPRAFSGANVLTF.

The CDR3 reads CASSLAGGGVWNEQFF. The DNA for the CDR3 is TGTGCCAGCAGTCTAGCGGGAGGGGGGGTCTGGAATGAGCAGTTCTTC. The rearrangement joins TRBV6-5 to TRBJ2-1; 12 nucleotides line up with TRBD2. V lost 5 bases and J lost 7; bases outside the gene matches: 9. The CDR3 has 16 residues. In germline, CDR1 is MNHEY, CDR2 SVGAGI.

There are many counts of this clonotype. For the CDR3, the DNA is TGCGCCAGCAGCTTGGGATCTGGGGCCAACGTCCTGACTTTC. Amino acids: CASSLGSGANVLTF. V is TRBV5-1 and J is TRBJ2-6; D unresolved. The V end lost 0 bases, the J end lost 1 base, and 2 bases lay between the germline ends. CDR3 length: 14 residues. The germline gives CDR1 SGHRS, CDR2 YFSETQ.